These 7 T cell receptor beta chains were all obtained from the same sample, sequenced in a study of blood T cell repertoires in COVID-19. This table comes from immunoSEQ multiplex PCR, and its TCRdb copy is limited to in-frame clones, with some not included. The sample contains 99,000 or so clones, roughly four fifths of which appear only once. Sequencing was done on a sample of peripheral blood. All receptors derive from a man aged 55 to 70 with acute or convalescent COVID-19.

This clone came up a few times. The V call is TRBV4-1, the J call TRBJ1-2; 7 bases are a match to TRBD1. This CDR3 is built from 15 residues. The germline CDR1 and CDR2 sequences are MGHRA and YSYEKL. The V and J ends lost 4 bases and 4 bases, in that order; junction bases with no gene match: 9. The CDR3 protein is CASSLQLQGTYGYTF. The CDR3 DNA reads TGCGCCAGCAGCCTACAGTTACAGGGGACCTATGGCTACACCTTC.

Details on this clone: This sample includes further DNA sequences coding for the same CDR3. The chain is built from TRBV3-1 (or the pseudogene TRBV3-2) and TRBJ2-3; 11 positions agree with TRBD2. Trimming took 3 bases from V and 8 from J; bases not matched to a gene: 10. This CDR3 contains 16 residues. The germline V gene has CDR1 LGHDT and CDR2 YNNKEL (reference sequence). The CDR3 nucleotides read TGTGCCAGCAGCCAGGCAATTAGCGGGGGGGCCAGTACGCAGTATTTT. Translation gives CASSQAISGGASTQYF.

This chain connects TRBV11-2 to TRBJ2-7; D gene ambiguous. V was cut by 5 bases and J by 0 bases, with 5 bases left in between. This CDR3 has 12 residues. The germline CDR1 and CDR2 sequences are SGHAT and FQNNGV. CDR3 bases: TGTGCCAGCAGCCCGTTCTCCTACGAGCAGTACTTC. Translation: CASSPFSYEQYF.

As DNA, the CDR3 is TGTGCCAGCAGTGCCCCGACAGCTCTCCAAGAGACCCAGTACTTC. Amino acid sequence: CASSAPTALQETQYF. The chain employs TRBV2 and TRBJ2-5, with a tentative D call TRBD1 (5 bases). Germline CDR1 reads SNHLY; CDR2 reads FYNNEI. CDR3 length equals 15 residues. With 4 bases removed from V and 1 base from J, the gap between germline ends came to 13 bases.

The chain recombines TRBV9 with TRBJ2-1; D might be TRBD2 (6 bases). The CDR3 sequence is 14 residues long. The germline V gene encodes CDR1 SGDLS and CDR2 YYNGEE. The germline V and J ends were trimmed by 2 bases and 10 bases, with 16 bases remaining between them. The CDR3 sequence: CASSVRDSLGEQFF. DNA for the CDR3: TGTGCCAGCAGCGTTAGGGACTCCCTCGGCGAGCAGTTCTTC.

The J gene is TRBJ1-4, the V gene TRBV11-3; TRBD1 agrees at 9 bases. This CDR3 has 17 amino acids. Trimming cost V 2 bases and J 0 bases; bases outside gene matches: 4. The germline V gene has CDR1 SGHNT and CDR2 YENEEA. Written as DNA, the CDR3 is TGTGCCAGCAGCTTACACAGGGGGCCATCAACTAATGAAAAACTGTTTTTT. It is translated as CASSLHRGPSTNEKLFF.

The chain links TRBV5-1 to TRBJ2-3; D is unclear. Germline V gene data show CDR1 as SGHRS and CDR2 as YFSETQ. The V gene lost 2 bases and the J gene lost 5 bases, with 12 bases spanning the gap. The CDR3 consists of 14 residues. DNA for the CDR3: TGCGCCAGCAGCTTACCTAGTCGGATAGATACGCAGTATTTT. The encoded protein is CASSLPSRIDTQYF.